These 4 T cell receptor beta chains were sequenced from one sample in a study of immune characterization of retroperitoneal liposarcoma. TCRdb analysed the PCR reads with MiXCR anew, one entry per CDR3 protein. The sample records 2,000 to 2,500 distinct CDR3 sequences, 40% to 45% being singletons. The specimen sequenced was tumor tissue. The receptors come from a male donor with retroperitoneal liposarcoma.

The chain joins TRBV12-3 or TRBV12-4 to TRBJ2-3, with a tentative D call TRBD2 (6 bases). The CDR3 covers 15 residues. Trimming took 1 base from V and 1 from J, leaving 9 bases between them. The CDR3 DNA follows: TGTGCCAGCAGTTTAGGCTGGGGGGGCACAGATACGCAGTATTTT. Encoded protein: CASSLGWGGTDTQYF.

V and J are TRBV12-3 or TRBV12-4 and TRBJ2-1; TRBD1 matches 7 bases. Trimming at V came to 5 bases and at J to 5 bases, leaving 6 bases not matched to a gene. The CDR3 is 14 residues long. The chain's CDR3 is CASSPGQPNNEQFF. The CDR3 DNA reads as TGTGCCAGCAGTCCGGGACAGCCTAACAATGAGCAGTTCTTC.

By frequency in the sample, this clonotype is large. The rearrangement links TRBV24-1 to TRBJ2-1; D uncertain. Germline values: CDR1 KGHDR, CDR2 SFDVKD. This CDR3 spans 12 amino acids. Trimming removed 1 base at V and 9 bases at J, with 6 bases between. CDR3 loop: CATSDFRLEQFF. The CDR3 DNA reads as TGTGCCACCAGTGATTTCCGACTTGAGCAGTTCTTC.

By sample fraction, this clonotype is medium-sized (0.01 to 0.1%). The genes are TRBV11-2 and TRBJ2-1; the D gene is possibly TRBD2 (6 bases). Gene TRBJ2-7 matches the end of the DNA better, so the J call may be wrong. Per germline, CDR1 SGHAT and CDR2 FQNNGV. The CDR3 spans 16 residues. The CDR3 protein is CASSLAGVSYYNEQYF. CDR3 coding DNA: TGTGCCAGCAGCTTAGCGGGGGTTAGCTACTACAATGAGCAGTACTTC.